This T cell receptor beta chain was identified during a study of CXCR3-negative and CXCR3-positive naive CD8 T cells (dated by TCRdb to between 2018 and 2021). For the study in its entirety: In total, roughly 130 million TRB reads were obtained, corresponding to roughly 1.5 +/- 0.3 million reads per library. TRBV-TRBJ cluster analysis included naive subsets from a handful of donors and memory cells from 3 donors. The diversity and physicochemical repertoire analyses included ten to eleven donors pooled from two independent experiments. The paper as a whole reports these results and caveats: Compared with CXCR3-negative naive cells, CXCR3-positive naive cells had TRB CDR3s with higher hydrophobicity (lower Kidera factor 4), lower energy, and higher strength and volume indices. Because CXCR3 expression was partially decreased after cryopreservation, freshly isolated PBMCs were used for most assays. Because surface CD5, which is linked to self-reactivity in mice, was comparable between the naive subsets, TCR interaction strength was also inferred from the physicochemical properties of TRB CDR3s. Repertoire diversity was comparably high in both naive subsets but much lower in memory CD8+ T cells. Naive CXCR3-negative and CXCR3-positive cells from the same donor showed similar TRBV-TRBJ usage, whereas memory cells showed distinct patterns.

For sequencing, a NextSeq 550 was employed. The Human TCR Profiling Kit (MiLaboratory) was used to make UMI-labeled 5' RACE TRB cDNA libraries. cDNA synthesis used the entire amount of extracted RNA, and PCR amplification then used the entire amount of cDNA produced. Libraries were prepared in parallel using an identical number of PCR cycles. As for the original processing: With a minimum of two reads required per UMI, MIGEC and MiXCR pulled out about 50,000 +/- 10,000 unique UMI-labeled TRB cDNA molecules from each library. Each library averaged around 42,000 +/- 9,900 functional in-frame TRB CDR3 nucleotide clonotypes without stop codons. After downsampling to 5000 UMI-labeled TRB molecules per sample, diversity metrics such as normalized Shannon-Wiener and Chao1 were calculated in VDJtools. Clonotype-size-weighted physicochemical properties of the central five CDR3 residues (interaction energy, strength, volume and Kidera factor 4) were computed in VDJtools. Reprocessed by TCRdb, the reads give a single entry per CDR3 protein sequence, without DNA. The V and J calls follow TCRdb's processing rather than the paper's. The table for this sample lists around 8,800 distinct CDR3 sequences. Of the sample, more than 0.8% is held by the ten largest clones.

For each CD8+ T cell subset, flow sorting was done in triplicate, and 310,000 or so cells per subset went directly into RLT lysis buffer. To exclude memory contaminants, naive CD8+ T cells were stringently defined as CD45RO-CCR7+CD27+CD95-. Peripheral blood mononuclear cells were isolated from buffy coats by standard density gradient centrifugation. Naive CXCR3-negative and CXCR3-positive CD8+ T cells were flow-sorted on a FACSAria III. Total RNA was extracted from sorted cells using an RNeasy Mini Kit. The CDR3 measures 15 amino acids from cysteine to phenylalanine. DNA was not recorded. Looking up the germline V gene (reference sequence) yields CDR1 SEHNR and CDR2 FQNEAQ. Note on this clonotype: Its antigen is currently not known.

The TCR was taken from a human donor in good health. Some clones in this sample may be carry-over from other donors' samples. The chain is assembled from TRBV7-9 and TRBJ2-1; TCRdb's D call, TRBD1, is unchecked because there is no DNA. The sequencing sample was made of naive CXCR3- CD8+ T cells from blood. According to the study, the label for this sample's cell subset or site signals: CD45RO-CCR7+CD27+CD95- naive CD8+ T cells lacking CXCR3 (TNR3-). The CDR3 region: CASSTRQGFYNEQFF.